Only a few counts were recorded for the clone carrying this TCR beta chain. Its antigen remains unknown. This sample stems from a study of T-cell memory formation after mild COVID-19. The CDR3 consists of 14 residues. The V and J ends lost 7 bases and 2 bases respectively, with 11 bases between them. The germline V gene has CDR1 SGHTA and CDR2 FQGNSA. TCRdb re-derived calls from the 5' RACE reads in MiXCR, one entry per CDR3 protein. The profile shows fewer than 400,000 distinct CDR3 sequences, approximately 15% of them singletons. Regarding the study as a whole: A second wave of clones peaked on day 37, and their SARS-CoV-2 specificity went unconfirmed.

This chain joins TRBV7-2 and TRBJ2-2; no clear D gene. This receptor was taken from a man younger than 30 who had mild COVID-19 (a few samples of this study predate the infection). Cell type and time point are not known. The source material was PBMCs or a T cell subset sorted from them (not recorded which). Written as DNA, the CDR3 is TGTGCCAGCACCGTTGACGGTAACACCGGGGAGCTGTTTTTT. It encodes CASTVDGNTGELFF.